This T cell receptor (beta chain) is from a study of shared clonotypes between healthy human individuals. The study, taken as a whole, reports: Generation probability values for non-shared clonotypes were lower than those for clonotypes shared by all four donors.

Remarks on this clone: Antigen unknown.

CD45RO-negative cells were positively selected for CCR7, leaving out terminally differentiated effector memory CD45RA+ cells. Free of recent acute infections or vaccinations, the donors were healthy HIV-negative adults. All of the donors resided in Nashville, Tennessee, and each was a Caucasian adult. TCRdb keeps only in-frame clones here, not all; method: immunoSEQ multiplex PCR. The table lists around 1.9 million clones, roughly 91% of them singletons. The CDR3 loop spans 14 amino acids. CDR1 is MNHNS and CDR2 is SASEGT in the germline V gene. Trimming pared 8 bases from V and 1 base from J, leaving 14 bases between.

The sequence came from a man aged 18 to 29 in good health. Some clones in this sample may be carry-over from other donors' samples. The gene calls are TRBV6-1 and TRBJ2-5; D uncertain. The specimen was naive CD8+ T cells from PBMCs. The CDR3 DNA follows: TGTGCCAGCGGGCTGATAAGAACCCAAGAGACCCAGTACTTC. It codes for CASGLIRTQETQYF.